This T cell receptor (beta chain) was documented in a study of cytomegalovirus exposure and HLA in healthy donors. In the study overall: HLA-typed donors contributed 65 million to 95 million unique TCRs, which were held in an early data release.

In regard to this clone: The target antigen is unknown.

PCR amplification relied on 60 Vbeta primers (plus 13 Jbeta primers). Using immunoSEQ multiplex PCR, the repertoire was profiled, and TCRdb retains in-frame clones only, with some absent. The top ten clones hold roughly 2.6% of a sample with under 200,000 clones, approximately 80% of them seen once. Study conclusions and caveats: A link between a missense DCLRE1C variant and TCR beta V- and J-gene trimming emerged from a later analysis. The study listed around 150 cytomegalovirus-associated TCR beta chains.

Sequenced material: PBMCs. This clonotype was obtained from a woman aged 40 to 55 in good health and CMV-seropositive.

CDR3 bases: TGCAGCGTTGAAGGGGACAGGGGGCCCGAGCAGTACTTC. Its translation is CSVEGDRGPEQYF. V and J are TRBV29-1 and TRBJ2-7; TRBD1 matches at 12 bases. The CDR3 is 13 residues long. Germline V gene data show CDR1 as SQVTM and CDR2 as ANQGSEA. J gave up 6 bases and V 1 base, and 1 base lay outside the gene matches.